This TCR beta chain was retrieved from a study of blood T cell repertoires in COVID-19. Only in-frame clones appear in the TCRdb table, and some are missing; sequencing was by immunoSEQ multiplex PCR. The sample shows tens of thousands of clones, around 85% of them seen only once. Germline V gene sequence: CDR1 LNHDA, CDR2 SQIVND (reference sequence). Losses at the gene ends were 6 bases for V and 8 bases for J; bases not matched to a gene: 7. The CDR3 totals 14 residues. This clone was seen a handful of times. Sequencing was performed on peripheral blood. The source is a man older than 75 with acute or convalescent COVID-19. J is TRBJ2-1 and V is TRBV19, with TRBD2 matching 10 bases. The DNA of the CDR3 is TGTGCCAGTAGATTAGCGGGGGGCGGCGATGAGCAGTTCTTC. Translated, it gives CASRLAGGGDEQFF. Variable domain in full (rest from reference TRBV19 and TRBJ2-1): DGGITQSPKYLFRKEGQNVTLSCEQNLNHDAMYWYRQDPGQGLRLIYYSQIVNDFQKGDIAEGYSVSREKKESFPLTVTSAQKNPTAFYLCASRLAGGGDEQFFGPGTRLTVL.